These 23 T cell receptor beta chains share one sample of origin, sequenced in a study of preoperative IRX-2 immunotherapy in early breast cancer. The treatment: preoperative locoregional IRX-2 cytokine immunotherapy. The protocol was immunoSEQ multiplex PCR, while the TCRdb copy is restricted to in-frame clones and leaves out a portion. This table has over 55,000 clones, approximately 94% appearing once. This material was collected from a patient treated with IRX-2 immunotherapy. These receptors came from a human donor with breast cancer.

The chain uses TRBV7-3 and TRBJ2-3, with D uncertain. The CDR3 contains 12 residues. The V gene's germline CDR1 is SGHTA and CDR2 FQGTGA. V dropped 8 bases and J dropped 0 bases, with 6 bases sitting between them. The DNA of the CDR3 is TGTGCCAGCGGCTGGAGCACAGATACGCAGTATTTT. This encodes CASGWSTDTQYF. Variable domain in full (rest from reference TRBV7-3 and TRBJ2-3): GAGVSQTPSNKVTEKGKYVELRCDPISGHTALYWYRQSLGQGPEFLIYFQGTGAADDSGLPNDRFFAVRPEGSVSTLKIQRTERGDSAVYLCASGWSTDTQYFGPGTRLTVL.

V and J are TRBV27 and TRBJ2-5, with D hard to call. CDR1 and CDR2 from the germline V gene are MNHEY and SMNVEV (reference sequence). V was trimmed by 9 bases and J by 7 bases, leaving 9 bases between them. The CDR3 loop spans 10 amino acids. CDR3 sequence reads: CARELGTQYF. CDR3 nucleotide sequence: TGTGCCAGGGAGCTGGGGACCCAGTACTTC.

For the CDR3, the DNA is TGCGCCAGCAGCCTTCGACAGGGGTCCTACGAGCAGTACTTC. It yields the protein CASSLRQGSYEQYF. The V gene is TRBV4-1, the J gene TRBJ2-7, with 8 positions matching TRBD1. Looked up from germline, CDR1 is MGHRA and CDR2 is YSYEKL. The CDR3 is 14 amino acids. The V segment lost 4 bases and the J segment 1 base; nucleotides outside the gene matches: 3.

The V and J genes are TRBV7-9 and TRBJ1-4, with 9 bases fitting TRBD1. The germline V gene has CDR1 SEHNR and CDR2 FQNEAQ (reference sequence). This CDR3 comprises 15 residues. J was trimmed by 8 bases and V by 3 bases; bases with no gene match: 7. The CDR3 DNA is TGTGCCAGCAGCTTTACCGGGACAGGGAACGAAAAACTGTTTTTT. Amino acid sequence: CASSFTGTGNEKLFF.

The chain's CDR3 is CASKTGTSGNEQFF. CDR3 DNA sequence: TGCGCCAGCAAAACCGGGACTAGCGGCAATGAGCAGTTCTTC. This rearrangement joins TRBV5-1 to TRBJ2-1; 11 bases agree with TRBD2. J was trimmed by 6 bases and V by 6 bases; bases with no gene match: 5. The CDR3 runs 14 residues. Germline-derived CDR1 and CDR2 are SGHRS and YFSETQ.

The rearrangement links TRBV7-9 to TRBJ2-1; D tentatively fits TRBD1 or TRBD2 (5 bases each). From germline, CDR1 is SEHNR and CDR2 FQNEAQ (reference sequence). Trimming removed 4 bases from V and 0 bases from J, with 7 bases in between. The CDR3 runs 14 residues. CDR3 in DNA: TGTGCCAGCAGCTGGGGGTCCTCCTACAATGAGCAGTTCTTC. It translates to CASSWGSSYNEQFF.

The CDR3 region has the DNA TGTGCCAGCAGTGAAGCTGCTAGCGGGAGATGGGATACGCAGTATTTT. Translation gives CASSEAASGRWDTQYF. The chain employs TRBV2 and TRBJ2-3, with 10 positions matching TRBD2. V gave up 0 bases and J gave up 6 bases; unmatched junction bases: 6. The germline gives CDR1 SNHLY, CDR2 FYNNEI. CDR3 length equals 16 residues.

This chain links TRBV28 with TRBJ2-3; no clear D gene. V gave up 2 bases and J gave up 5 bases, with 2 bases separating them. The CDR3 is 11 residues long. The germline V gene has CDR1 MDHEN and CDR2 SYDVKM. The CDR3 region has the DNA TGTGCCAGCAGTTTAGGAGATACGCAGTATTTT. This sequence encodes CASSLGDTQYF.

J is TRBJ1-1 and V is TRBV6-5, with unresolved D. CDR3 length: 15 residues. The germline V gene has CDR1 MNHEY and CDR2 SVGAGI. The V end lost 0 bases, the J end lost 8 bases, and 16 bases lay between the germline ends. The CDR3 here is CASSYSAPSQTEAFF. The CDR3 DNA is TGTGCCAGCAGTTACTCGGCCCCTTCACAAACAGAAGCTTTCTTT.

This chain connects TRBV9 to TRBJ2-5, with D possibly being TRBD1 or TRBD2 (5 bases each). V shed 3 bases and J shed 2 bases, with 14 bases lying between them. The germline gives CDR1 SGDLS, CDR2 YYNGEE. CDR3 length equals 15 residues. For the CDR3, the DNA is TGTGCCAGCAGCGCCACTAGGGGAGTTCAAGAGACCCAGTACTTC. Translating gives CASSATRGVQETQYF.

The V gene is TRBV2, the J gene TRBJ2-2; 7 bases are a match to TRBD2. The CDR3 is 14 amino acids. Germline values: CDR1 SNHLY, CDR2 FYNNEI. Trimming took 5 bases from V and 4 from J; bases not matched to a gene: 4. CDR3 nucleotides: TGTGCCAGCAGTCCTAGGGAGGGCACCGGGGAGCTGTTTTTT. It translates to CASSPREGTGELFF.

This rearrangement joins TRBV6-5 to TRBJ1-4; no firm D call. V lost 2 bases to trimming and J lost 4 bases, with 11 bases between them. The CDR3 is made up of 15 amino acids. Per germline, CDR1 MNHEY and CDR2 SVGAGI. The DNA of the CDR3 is TGTGCCAGCAGTTACGGGCTGAGCATTAATGAAAAACTGTTTTTT. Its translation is CASSYGLSINEKLFF.

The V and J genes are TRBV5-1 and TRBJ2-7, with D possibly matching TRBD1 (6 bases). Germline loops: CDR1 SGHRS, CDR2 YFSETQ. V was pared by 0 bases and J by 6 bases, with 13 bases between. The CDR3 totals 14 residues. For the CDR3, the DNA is TGCGCCAGCAGCTTGGAGGGGGTTGTGGCCGAGCAGTACTTC. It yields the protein CASSLEGVVAEQYF.

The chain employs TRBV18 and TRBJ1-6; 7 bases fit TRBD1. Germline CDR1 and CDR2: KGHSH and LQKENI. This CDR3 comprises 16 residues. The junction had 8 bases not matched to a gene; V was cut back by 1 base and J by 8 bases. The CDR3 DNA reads TGTGCCAGCTCACCACGGACAGGAGGGGCCGATTCACCCCTCCACTTT. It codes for CASSPRTGGADSPLHF.

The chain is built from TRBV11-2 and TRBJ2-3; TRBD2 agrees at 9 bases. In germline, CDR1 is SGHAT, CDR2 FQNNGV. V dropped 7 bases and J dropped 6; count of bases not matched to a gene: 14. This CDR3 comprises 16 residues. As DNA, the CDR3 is TGTGCCAGCAACTCACCGGCGGCGGGAGGGGGGGATACGCAGTATTTT. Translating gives CASNSPAAGGGDTQYF.

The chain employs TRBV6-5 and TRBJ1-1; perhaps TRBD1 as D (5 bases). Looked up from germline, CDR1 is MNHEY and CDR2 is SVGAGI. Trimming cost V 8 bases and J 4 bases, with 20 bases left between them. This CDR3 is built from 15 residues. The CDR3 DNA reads TGTGCCAGCTCAGGGACTAGATCTCTGGGCACTGAAGCTTTCTTT. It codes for CASSGTRSLGTEAFF.

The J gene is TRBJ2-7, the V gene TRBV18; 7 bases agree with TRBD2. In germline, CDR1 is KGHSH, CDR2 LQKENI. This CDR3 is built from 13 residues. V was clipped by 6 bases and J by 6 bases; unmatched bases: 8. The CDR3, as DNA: TGTGCCAGCTCCCTAGGGCGGGAGAGCGAGCAGTACTTC. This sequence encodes CASSLGRESEQYF.

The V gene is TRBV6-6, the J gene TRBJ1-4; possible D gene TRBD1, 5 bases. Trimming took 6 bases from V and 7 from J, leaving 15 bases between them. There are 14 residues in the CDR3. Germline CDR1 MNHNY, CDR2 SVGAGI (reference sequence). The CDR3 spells CASRFGGDVEKLFF. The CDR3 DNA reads TGTGCCAGCAGGTTTGGGGGGGACGTTGAAAAACTGTTTTTT.

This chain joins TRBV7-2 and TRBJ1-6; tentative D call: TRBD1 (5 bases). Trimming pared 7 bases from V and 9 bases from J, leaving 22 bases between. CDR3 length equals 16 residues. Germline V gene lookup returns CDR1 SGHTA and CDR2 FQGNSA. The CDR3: CASNLRARDPVSPLHF. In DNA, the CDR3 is TGTGCCAGCAACCTACGAGCACGGGACCCGGTTTCACCCCTCCACTTT.

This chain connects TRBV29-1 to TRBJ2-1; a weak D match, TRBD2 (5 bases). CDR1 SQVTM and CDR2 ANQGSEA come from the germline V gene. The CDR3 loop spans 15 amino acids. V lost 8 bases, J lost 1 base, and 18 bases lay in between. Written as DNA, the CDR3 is TGCAGCTCAAATGGTGGGAGTCGGTCCTACAATGAGCAGTTCTTC. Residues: CSSNGGSRSYNEQFF.

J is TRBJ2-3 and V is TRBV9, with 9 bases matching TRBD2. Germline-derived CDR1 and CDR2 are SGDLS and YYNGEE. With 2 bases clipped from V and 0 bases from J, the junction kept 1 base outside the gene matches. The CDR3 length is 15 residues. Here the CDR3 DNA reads TGTGCCAGCAGCGTTACTAGCGGGAGCACAGATACGCAGTATTTT. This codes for CASSVTSGSTDTQYF. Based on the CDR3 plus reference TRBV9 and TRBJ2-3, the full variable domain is DSGVTQTPKHLITATGQRVTLRCSPRSGDLSVYWYQQSLDQGLQFLIQYYNGEERAKGNILERFSAQQFPDLHSELNLSSLELGDSALYFCASSVTSGSTDTQYFGPGTRLTVL.

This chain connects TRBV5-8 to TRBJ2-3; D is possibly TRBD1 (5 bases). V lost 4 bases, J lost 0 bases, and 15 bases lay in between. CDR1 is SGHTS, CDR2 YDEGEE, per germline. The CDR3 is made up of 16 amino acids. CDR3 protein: CASSPLRGISTDTQYF. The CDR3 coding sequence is TGTGCCAGCAGCCCCCTTAGGGGTATTAGCACAGATACGCAGTATTTT.

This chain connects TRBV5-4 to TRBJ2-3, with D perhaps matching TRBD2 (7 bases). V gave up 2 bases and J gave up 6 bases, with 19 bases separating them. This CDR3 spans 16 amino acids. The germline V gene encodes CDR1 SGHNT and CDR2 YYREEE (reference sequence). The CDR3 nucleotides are TGTGCCAGCAGCTTACCCTCTTCCGGGGGGCGGGATACGCAGTATTTT. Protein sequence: CASSLPSSGGRDTQYF.